Following are 7 T cell receptor beta chains from one sample sequenced in a study of OX40 agonist ivuxolimab in advanced cancers. TCRdb's copy holds only in-frame clones and misses some; the assay was immunoSEQ multiplex PCR. The repertoire has 65,000 to 80,000 clones, roughly 80% of them found once; the top ten carry around 6.7%. Here the sequenced sample was CD4+ or CD8+ T cells sorted from blood, taken in a trial of the OX40 agonist ivuxolimab. These receptor sequences come from an adult with an advanced solid tumor such as melanoma, head and neck, liver or kidney cancer.

V and J are TRBV5-4 and TRBJ2-5; 10 bases fit TRBD2. V was clipped by 4 bases and J by 3 bases; unmatched bases: 9. The CDR3 sequence is 16 residues long. Germline-derived CDR1 and CDR2 are SGHNT and YYREEE (reference sequence). As DNA, the CDR3 is TGTGCCAGCAGCCCTCGCCGGCTAGCGGGAGAAGAGACCCAGTACTTC. It is translated as CASSPRRLAGEETQYF. Together with reference TRBV5-4 and TRBJ2-5, the CDR3 gives the full variable domain: ETGVTQSPTHLIKTRGQQVTLRCSSQSGHNTVSWYQQALGQGPQFIFQYYREEENGRGNFPPRFSGLQFPNYSSELNVNALELDDSALYLCASSPRRLAGEETQYFGPGTRLLVL.

The rearrangement links TRBV10-2 to TRBJ2-5; 8 bases match TRBD2. The CDR3 consists of 14 residues. Trimming cost V 5 bases and J 5 bases; bases outside gene matches: 7. Per germline, CDR1 WSHSY and CDR2 SAAADI. DNA for the CDR3: TGCGCCAGCAGTTGGAGCGGGGGAGGTGAGACCCAGTACTTC. Protein product: CASSWSGGGETQYF.

This chain uses TRBV6-6 with TRBJ2-7; D unclear. V gave up 0 bases and J gave up 3 bases, with 12 bases separating them. The length of the CDR3 is 15 residues. The V gene's germline CDR1 is MNHNY and CDR2 SVGAGI (reference sequence). The CDR3 loop is CASSYSIGSSYEQYV. CDR3 sequence (DNA): TGTGCCAGCAGTTACTCGATTGGTTCGAGCTACGAGCAGTACGTC.

The chain employs TRBV4-1 and TRBJ1-2; D gene unclear. V was clipped by 1 base and J by 2 bases, with 8 bases between them. This CDR3 is built from 14 residues. Germline CDR1 and CDR2: MGHRA and YSYEKL. CDR3 in amino acids: CASSQVGQNYGYTF. Written as DNA, the CDR3 is TGCGCCAGCAGCCAAGTAGGGCAGAACTATGGCTACACCTTC.

This clone is a singleton in its sample. V and J are TRBV6-5 and TRBJ2-6; D may be TRBD1 (5 bases). The ends were cut back, 0 bases at V and 2 bases at J, with 5 bases in the middle. The CDR3 is 15 amino acids. Per the germline V gene, CDR1 is MNHEY and CDR2 is SVGAGI. The CDR3 nucleotides are TGTGCCAGCAGTTACTCAGGGGCTGGGGCCAACGTCCTGACTTTC. Encoded protein: CASSYSGAGANVLTF.

The chain combines TRBV2 with TRBJ1-1; TRBD1 might be the D (5 bases). Deletions cut 2 bases from V and 5 bases from J, with 12 bases between. The germline gives CDR1 SNHLY, CDR2 FYNNEI. The CDR3 sequence is 14 residues long. Here the CDR3 DNA reads TGTGCCAGCAGTGAACAAGGACGGGGGACTGAAGCTTTCTTT. Translating it yields CASSEQGRGTEAFF.

J is TRBJ2-5 and V is TRBV23-1; TRBD2 might be the D (6 bases). TRBV23-1 is an ORF, and what it does is uncertain. The V end was cut by 2 bases, the J end by 5 bases, with 18 bases between. The CDR3 loop spans 16 amino acids. The CDR3 nucleotides read TGCGCCAGCAGTCAACCACGGGACTCCTCTGGGGAGACCCAGTACTTC. Amino acids: CASSQPRDSSGETQYF.